This record looks at one T cell receptor (beta chain) sequence and its context. Its specificity is unknown. The record originates from a study of a mutant IDH1 vaccine in newly diagnosed glioma. Overall study: Sex among treated patients split about 62% male, about 40% female; mean age was approximately 41 years. Before enrollment, patients got radiotherapy alone, temozolomide alone, or mostly the combination.

Study-wide results and limits: Apparently unrelated to pseudoprogression were changes in the top peripheral T cell clonotypes. Vaccine-induced immune responses occurred in less than 95% of patients.

The time point denotes: baseline, week 1 (first vaccination visit). Treatment noted: pre-vaccination baseline after standard-of-care therapy. Repertoires were generated with immunoSEQ multiplex PCR, while TCRdb's copy carries only in-frame clones and drops some. Among tens of thousands of clones, around 82% were seen once, and the ten largest hold approximately 7.4%. Germline V CDR1 and CDR2: MDHEN, SYDVKM. The CDR3 covers 14 residues. With 3 bases clipped from V and 3 bases from J, the junction kept 3 bases outside the gene matches. The chain is built from TRBV28 and TRBJ2-5, with 8 bases that match TRBD1. This receptor was taken from a woman between 45 and 65 years old with glioma. Sequencing used PBMCs, obtained from a glioma patient treated with radiotherapy, temozolomide or both. CDR3 coding DNA: TGTGCCAGCAGTTTTCAGGGGGCAAAAGAGACCCAGTACTTC. It codes for CASSFQGAKETQYF.